The T cell receptor (beta chain) described here comes from a study of blood T cell repertoires in COVID-19 (dated by TCRdb to about 2020). A note on the overall study: The collaborator samples originated in the United States, Italy and Spain and spanned the acute and convalescent phases of COVID-19. Sample metadata almost always included a de-identified subject ID, COVID-19 status, age in years and sex. Deeply sampled blood TCRbeta repertoires from subjects exposed to, actively infected with, or recovered from COVID-19 were included in the dataset. The material from the prospective study consisted of cDNA or gDNA derived from T cells, B-cell-depleted T cells, or PBMCs. Samples came from the ongoing ImmuneRACE study (first 160 participants) plus 1,254 subjects from 6 global collaborators. Where HLA class I and class II types were available, the types were taken from metadata supplied by the sample provider, not from assay-based typing. The repertoires were released in a freely available public database intended as a resource for research on the immune response to SARS-CoV-2.

On this clone: No cognate antigen has been identified for it. No base qualities exist here, and no much larger clone lies one base off it.

The junction carries 9 bases between V and J, which are trimmed by 0 bases and 1 base respectively. Via the germline V gene, CDR1 is MNHEY and CDR2 SVGAGI. The CDR3 starts with the cysteine, ends with the phenylalanine, and has 15 residues. The only DNA kept is the CDR3, 45 bases in frame from the first base. Findings and caveats that apply to the study as a whole: The amount of clinical and demographic metadata varied by source and participant and was provided uncurated.

The immunoSEQ Assay, a bias-controlled multiplex PCR, was used to amplify TCRbeta CDR3 regions from genomic DNA. As for the authors' bioinformatics: The number of nucleated cells in each sample was estimated by amplification of reference gene primers within the assay. Sequence reads were collapsed and filtered to measure the absolute abundance of every unique TCRbeta CDR3 rearrangement. For each sample, productive Simpson clonality was calculated as the square root of Simpson's diversity index across productive rearrangements. As stored in TCRdb, this immuneACCESS dataset retains in-frame rearrangements with V and J assigned. A fraction of the clones does not appear; measured against another copy, unresolved V genes explain less than half of the discrepancy, and the remainder lacks a known reason. The V and J calls and clone size were taken over from that table, and D and trimming were inferred from the DNA. This sample has some 210,000 clones in its table, and approximately 84% of those were observed once. 6.5% to 9% of the sample comes from the top ten.

Collaborating institutions collected whole blood in K2EDTA tubes following their own protocols. For TCRbeta analysis, collaborators shipped samples as frozen whole blood, isolated PBMCs, or DNA extracted from either of those sample types. Sequencing was carried out using peripheral blood. The TCR originated in a woman aged 50 to 60 with active or convalescent COVID-19. The chain was built from TRBV6-5 and TRBJ1-1, with no D gene named confidently. CDR3 region: CASSYSRTGNTEAFF. The nucleotide sequence is TGTGCCAGCAGTTACTCGAGGACTGGGAACACTGAAGCTTTCTTT.